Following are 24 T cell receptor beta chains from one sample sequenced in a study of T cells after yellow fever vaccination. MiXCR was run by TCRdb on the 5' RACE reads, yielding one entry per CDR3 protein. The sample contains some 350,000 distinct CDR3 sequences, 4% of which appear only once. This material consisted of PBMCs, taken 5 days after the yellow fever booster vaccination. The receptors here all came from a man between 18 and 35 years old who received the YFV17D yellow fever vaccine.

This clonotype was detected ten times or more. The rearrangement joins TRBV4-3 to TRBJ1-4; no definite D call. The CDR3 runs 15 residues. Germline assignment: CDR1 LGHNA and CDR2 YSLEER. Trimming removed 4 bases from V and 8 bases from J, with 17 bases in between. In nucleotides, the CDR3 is TGCGCCAGCAGCCCAAACGGACTTTCTCGGGAAAAACTGTTTTTT. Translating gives CASSPNGLSREKLFF.

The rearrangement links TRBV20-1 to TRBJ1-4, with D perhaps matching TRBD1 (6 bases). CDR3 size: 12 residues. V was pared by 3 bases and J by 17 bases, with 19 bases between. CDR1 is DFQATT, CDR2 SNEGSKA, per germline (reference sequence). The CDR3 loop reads CSASSPQGGAFF. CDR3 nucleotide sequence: TGCAGTGCTAGTAGCCCGCAAGGGGGGGCTTTTTTT.

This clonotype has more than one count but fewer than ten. Here the CDR3 reads CASSLGTGRVTEAFF. The DNA for the CDR3 is TGTGCCAGCAGCTTGGGGACGGGACGTGTGACTGAAGCTTTCTTT. The chain carries TRBV5-6 and TRBJ1-1; the D gene is possibly TRBD1 (5 bases). This CDR3 has 15 amino acids. V was clipped by 0 bases and J by 5 bases, with 14 bases between them. The V gene's germline CDR1 is SGHDT and CDR2 YYEEEE.

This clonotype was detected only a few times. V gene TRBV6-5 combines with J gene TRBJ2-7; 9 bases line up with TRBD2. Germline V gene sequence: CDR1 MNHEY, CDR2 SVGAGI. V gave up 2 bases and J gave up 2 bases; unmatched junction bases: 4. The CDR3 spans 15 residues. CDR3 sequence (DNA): TGTGCCAGCAGTTACGCCCCTAGCGGGACCTACGAGCAGTACTTC. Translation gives CASSYAPSGTYEQYF.

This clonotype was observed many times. The DNA for the CDR3 is TGCGCCAGCAGCTCGACCGGGGACGCAAGGGAGACCCAGTACTTC. Protein sequence: CASSSTGDARETQYF. The J gene is TRBJ2-5, the V gene TRBV5-1, with D possibly called TRBD1 or TRBD2 (5 bases each). Trimming shortened V by 3 bases and J by 5 bases, and 17 bases separated the two germline ends. The germline V gene encodes CDR1 SGHRS and CDR2 YFSETQ. The CDR3 consists of 15 residues.

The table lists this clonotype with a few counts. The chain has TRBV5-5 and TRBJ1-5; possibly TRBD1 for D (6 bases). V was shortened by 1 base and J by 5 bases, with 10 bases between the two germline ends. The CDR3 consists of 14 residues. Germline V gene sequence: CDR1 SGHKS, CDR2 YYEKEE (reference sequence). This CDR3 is CASSLIQGDQPQHF. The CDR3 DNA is TGTGCCAGCAGCTTGATACAGGGCGATCAGCCCCAGCATTTT.

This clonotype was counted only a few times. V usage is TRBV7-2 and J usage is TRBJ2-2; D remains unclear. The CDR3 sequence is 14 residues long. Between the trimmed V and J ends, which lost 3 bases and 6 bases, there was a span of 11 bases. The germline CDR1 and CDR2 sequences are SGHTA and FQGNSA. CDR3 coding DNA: TGTGCCAGCAGCTTCCAGAACGTCCCCGGGGAGCTGTTTTTT. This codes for CASSFQNVPGELFF.

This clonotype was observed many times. CDR3 loop: CASSSQDYEQYF. The CDR3 coding sequence is TGTGCCAGCAGCTCGCAAGACTACGAGCAGTACTTC. The chain employs TRBV6-2 or TRBV6-3 and TRBJ2-7; no definite D call. Trimming cost V 6 bases and J 3 bases, with 9 bases left between them. The CDR3 loop spans 12 amino acids. Germline CDR1 and CDR2: MNHEY and SVGEGT.

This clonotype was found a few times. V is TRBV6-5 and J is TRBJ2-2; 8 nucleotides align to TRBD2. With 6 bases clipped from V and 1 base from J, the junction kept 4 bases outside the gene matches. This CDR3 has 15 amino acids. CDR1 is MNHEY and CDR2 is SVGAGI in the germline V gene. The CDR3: CASRSTSGNTGELFF. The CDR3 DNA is TGTGCCAGCAGGAGTACTAGCGGGAACACCGGGGAGCTGTTTTTT.

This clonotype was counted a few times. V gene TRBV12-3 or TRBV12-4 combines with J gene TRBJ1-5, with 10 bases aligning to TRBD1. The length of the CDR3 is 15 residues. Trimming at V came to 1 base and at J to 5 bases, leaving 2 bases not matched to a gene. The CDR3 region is CASSLEGTGDQPQHF. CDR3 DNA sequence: TGTGCCAGCAGTTTAGAGGGGACAGGGGATCAGCCCCAGCATTTT.

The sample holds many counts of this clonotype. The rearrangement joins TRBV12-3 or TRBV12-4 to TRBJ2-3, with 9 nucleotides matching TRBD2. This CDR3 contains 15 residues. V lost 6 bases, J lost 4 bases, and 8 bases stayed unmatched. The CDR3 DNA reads TGTGCCAGCAGGGTGACTAGCGGAATGGCAGATACGCAGTATTTT. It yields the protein CASRVTSGMADTQYF.

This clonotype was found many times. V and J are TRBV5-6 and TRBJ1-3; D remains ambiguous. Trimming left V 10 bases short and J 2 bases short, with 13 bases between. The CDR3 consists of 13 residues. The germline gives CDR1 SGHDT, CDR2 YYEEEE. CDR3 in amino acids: CAGSIRAGNTIYF. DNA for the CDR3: TGTGCCGGCTCCATCCGAGCTGGAAACACCATATATTTT.

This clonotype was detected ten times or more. CDR3 coding DNA: TGTGCCAGCAGCGGAGCAGGGCGCGAAAAACTGTTTTTT. Amino acid sequence: CASSGAGREKLFF. V and J are TRBV4-2 and TRBJ1-4, with a possible D match to TRBD1 (5 bases). The V gene lost 5 bases and the J gene lost 8 bases, with 12 bases spanning the gap. The CDR3 is 13 amino acids. The germline V gene encodes CDR1 LGHNA and CDR2 YNFKEQ.

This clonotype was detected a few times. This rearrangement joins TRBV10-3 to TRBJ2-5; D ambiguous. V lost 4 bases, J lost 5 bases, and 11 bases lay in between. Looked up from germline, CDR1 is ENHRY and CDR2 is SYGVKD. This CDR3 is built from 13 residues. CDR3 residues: CAISGDTRETQYF. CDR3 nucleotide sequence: TGTGCCATCAGTGGAGACACCCGGGAGACCCAGTACTTC.

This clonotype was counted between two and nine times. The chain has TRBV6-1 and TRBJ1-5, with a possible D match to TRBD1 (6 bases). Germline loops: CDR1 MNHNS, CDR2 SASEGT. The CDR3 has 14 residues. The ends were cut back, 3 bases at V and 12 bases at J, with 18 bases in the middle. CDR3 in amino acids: CASSDWAGVERQHF. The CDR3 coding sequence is TGTGCCAGCAGTGACTGGGCAGGGGTGGAGCGCCAGCATTTT.

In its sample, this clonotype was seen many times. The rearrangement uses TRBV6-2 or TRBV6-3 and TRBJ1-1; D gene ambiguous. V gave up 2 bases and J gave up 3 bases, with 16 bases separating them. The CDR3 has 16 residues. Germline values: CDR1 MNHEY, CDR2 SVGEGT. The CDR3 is CASSYDPLEEDTEAFF. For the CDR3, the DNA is TGTGCCAGCAGTTACGACCCCCTCGAGGAGGACACTGAAGCTTTCTTT.

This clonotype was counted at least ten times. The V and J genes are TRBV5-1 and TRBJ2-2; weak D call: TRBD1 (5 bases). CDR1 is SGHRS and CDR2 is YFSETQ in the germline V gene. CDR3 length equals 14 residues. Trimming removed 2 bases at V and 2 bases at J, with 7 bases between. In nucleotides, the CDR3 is TGCGCCAGCAGCTTCGACAGTAACACCGGGGAGCTGTTTTTT. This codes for CASSFDSNTGELFF.

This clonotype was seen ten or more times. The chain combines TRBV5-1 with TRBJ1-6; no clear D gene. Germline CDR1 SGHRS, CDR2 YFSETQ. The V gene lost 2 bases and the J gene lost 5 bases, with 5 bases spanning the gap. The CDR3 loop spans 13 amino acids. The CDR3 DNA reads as TGCGCCAGCAGCTTTGACGATAATTCACCCCTCCACTTT. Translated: CASSFDDNSPLHF.

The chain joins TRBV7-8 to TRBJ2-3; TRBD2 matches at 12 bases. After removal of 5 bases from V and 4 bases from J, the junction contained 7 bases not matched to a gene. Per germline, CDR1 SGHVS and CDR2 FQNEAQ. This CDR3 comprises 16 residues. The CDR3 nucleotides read TGTGCCAGCAGCACCCGACTAGCGGGGGATGCAGATACGCAGTATTTT. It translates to CASSTRLAGDADTQYF.

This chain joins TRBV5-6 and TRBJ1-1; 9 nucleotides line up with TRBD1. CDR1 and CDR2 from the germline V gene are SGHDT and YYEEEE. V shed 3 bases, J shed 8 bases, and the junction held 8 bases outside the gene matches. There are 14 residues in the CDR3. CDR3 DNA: TGTGCCAGCAGCTCCAGGGACAGGGAATTCGAAGCTTTCTTT. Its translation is CASSSRDREFEAFF.

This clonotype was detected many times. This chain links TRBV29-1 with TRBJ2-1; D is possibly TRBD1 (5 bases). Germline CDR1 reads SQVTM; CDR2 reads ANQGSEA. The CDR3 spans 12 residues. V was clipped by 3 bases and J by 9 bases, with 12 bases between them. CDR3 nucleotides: TGCAGCGTTGATCGTGCTAGGGGTGAGCAGTTCTTC. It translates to CSVDRARGEQFF.

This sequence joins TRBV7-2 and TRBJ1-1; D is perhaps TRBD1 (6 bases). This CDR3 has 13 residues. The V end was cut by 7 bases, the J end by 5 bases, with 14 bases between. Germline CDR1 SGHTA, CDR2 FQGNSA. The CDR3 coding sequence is TGTGCCAGCAAATCAGGGGTTTGGACTGAAGCTTTCTTT. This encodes CASKSGVWTEAFF.

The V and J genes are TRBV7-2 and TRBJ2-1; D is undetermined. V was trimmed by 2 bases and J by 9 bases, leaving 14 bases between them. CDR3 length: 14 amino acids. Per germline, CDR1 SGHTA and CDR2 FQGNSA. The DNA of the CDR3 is TGTGCCAGCAGCTTATTTCTGGGTGGGCGTGAGCAGTTCTTC. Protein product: CASSLFLGGREQFF. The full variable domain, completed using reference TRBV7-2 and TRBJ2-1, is GAGVSQSPSNKVTEKGKDVELRCDPISGHTALYWYRQSLGQGLEFLIYFQGNSAPDKSGLPSDRFSAERTGGSVSTLTIQRTQQEDSAVYLCASSLFLGGREQFFGPGTRLTVL.

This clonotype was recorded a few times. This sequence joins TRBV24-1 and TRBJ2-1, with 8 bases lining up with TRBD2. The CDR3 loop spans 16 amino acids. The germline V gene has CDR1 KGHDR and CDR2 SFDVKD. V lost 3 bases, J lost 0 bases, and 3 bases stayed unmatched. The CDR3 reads CATSDPGTSSYNEQFF. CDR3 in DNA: TGTGCCACCAGTGATCCGGGGACTAGCTCCTACAATGAGCAGTTCTTC.